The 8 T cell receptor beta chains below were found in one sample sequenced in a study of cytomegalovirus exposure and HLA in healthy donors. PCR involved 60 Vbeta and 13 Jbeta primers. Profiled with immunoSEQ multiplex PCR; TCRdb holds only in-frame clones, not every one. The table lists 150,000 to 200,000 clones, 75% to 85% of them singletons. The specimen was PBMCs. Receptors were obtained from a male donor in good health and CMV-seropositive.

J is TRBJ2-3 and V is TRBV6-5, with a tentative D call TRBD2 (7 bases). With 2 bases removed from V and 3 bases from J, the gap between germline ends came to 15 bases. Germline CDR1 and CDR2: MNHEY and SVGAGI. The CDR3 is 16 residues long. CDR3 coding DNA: TGTGCCAGCAGTTACCGTGAGGGGGGGTTAACAGATACGCAGTATTTT. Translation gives CASSYREGGLTDTQYF.

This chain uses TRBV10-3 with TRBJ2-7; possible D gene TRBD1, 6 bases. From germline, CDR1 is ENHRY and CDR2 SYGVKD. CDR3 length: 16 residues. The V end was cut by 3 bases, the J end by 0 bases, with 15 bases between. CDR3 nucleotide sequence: TGTGCCATCAGTGACCCAGGGGATCTAAGCTCCTACGAGCAGTACTTC. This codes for CAISDPGDLSSYEQYF.

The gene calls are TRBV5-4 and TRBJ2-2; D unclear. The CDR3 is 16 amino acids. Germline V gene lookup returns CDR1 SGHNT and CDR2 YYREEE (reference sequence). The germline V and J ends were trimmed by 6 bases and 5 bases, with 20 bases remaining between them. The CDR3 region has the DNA TGTGCCAGCACCTCAACAAACGGTCTGAGGACCGGGGAGCTGTTTTTT. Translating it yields CASTSTNGLRTGELFF. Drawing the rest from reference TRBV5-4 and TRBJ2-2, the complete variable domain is ETGVTQSPTHLIKTRGQQVTLRCSSQSGHNTVSWYQQALGQGPQFIFQYYREEENGRGNFPPRFSGLQFPNYSSELNVNALELDDSALYLCASTSTNGLRTGELFFGEGSRLTVL.

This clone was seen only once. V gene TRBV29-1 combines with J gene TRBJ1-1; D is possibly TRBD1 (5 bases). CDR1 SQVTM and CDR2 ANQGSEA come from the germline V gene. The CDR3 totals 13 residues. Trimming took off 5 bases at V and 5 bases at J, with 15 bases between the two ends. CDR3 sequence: CSVLAGWGTEAFF. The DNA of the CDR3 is TGCAGCGTTTTGGCAGGGTGGGGTACTGAAGCTTTCTTT.

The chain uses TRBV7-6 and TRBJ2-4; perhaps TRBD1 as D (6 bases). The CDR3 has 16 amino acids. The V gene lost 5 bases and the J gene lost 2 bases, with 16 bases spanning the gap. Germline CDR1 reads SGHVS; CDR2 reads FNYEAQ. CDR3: CASSLQGIATKNIQYF. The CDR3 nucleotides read TGTGCCAGCAGCCTCCAGGGGATTGCGACCAAAAACATTCAGTACTTC.

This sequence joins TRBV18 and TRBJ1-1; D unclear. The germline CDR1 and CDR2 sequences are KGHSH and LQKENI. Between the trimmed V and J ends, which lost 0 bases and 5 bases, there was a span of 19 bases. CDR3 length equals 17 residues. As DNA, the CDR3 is TGTGCCAGCTCACCACCGGAGGCCGCGAGACGGGAGACTGAAGCTTTCTTT. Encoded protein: CASSPPEAARRETEAFF.

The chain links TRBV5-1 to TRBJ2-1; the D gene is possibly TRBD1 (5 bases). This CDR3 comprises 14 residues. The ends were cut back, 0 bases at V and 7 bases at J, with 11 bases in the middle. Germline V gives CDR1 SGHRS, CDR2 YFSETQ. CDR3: CASSLGGQRNEQFF. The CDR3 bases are TGCGCCAGCAGCTTGGGGGGCCAGAGGAATGAGCAGTTCTTC.

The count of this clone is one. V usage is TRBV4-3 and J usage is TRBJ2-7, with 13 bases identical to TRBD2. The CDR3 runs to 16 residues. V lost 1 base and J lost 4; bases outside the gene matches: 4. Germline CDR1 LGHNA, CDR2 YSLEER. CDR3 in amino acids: CASSQGTSGSRYEQYF. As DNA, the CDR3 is TGCGCCAGCAGCCAAGGGACTAGCGGGAGTCGGTACGAGCAGTACTTC.